This TCR beta chain was captured by sequencing in a study of human T cells and chemical hapten exposure. Each CDR3 protein is one row after TCRdb ran MiXCR on the RACE reads. The sample records 350,000 to 400,000 distinct CDR3 sequences, about 6.9% being singletons. Per germline, CDR1 SGHTA and CDR2 FQGNSA. This CDR3 has 12 residues. Deletions cut 5 bases from V and 9 bases from J, with 11 bases between. Described time point: patch test 2, 6 weeks after DPC sensitization. Treatment given: therapeutic diphenylcyclopropenone sensitization with weekly scalp DPC. The sample here was whole blood, taken in connection with sensitization to the hapten diphenylcyclopropenone (DPC). The J gene is TRBJ2-1, the V gene TRBV7-2, with D unclear. The source is a woman aged 18-35 years with alopecia areata. Some clones in this sample may be carry-over from other donors' samples. The CDR3 loop reads CASSPFNGEQFF. The CDR3 DNA reads as TGTGCCAGCAGCCCATTCAACGGTGAGCAGTTCTTC. The variable domain in full, with the rest retrieved from reference TRBV7-2 and TRBJ2-1, is GAGVSQSPSNKVTEKGKDVELRCDPISGHTALYWYRQSLGQGLEFLIYFQGNSAPDKSGLPSDRFSAERTGGSVSTLTIQRTQQEDSAVYLCASSPFNGEQFFGPGTRLTVL.